This T cell receptor beta chain comes out of a study of shared clonotypes between healthy human individuals (TCRdb year 2020). Broadly, across the study: A couple of women and a few men aged 18 to 49 years were included in the cohort. Per donor, three plates each were used for CD4 naive and CD4 memory, two for CD8 naive, and one for CD8 memory. To estimate repertoire size and how much clonotype sharing occurs between individuals, the study deeply sequenced the blood TCR repertoires of roughly 5 healthy adults. Different laboratories and diverse techniques were used to prepare libraries and sequence TCR repertoires, to increase sequencing depth and limit assay-specific biases. Between about 0.9 and 9 billion PBMCs per donor were obtained by leukapheresis. Study-wide findings and limitations: Incomplete sequencing was indicated by rarefaction of sorted-subset datasets, despite the large sequencing depth. Only blood was sampled, and tissue TCR repertoires likely differ from those in blood. Compared with non-shared clonotypes, the clonotypes found in all four sorted-subset donors had higher generation probabilities. Sharing across several donors was observed for 5% to 6.5% of naive CD4, 3.5% of naive CD8, about 2.5% of memory CD4, and less than 0.45% of memory CD8 clonotypes. Naive subsets generally had larger estimated clonotype richness than memory subsets did. The small number of donors limited the genetic and exposure-history diversity represented. Based on pairwise subsampling, the degree of clonotype sharing among donors was expected to be affected by sequencing depth.

Including the terminal cysteine and phenylalanine, the CDR3 comprises 20 residues. Solely the CDR3 DNA is kept, with 60 bases framed from the first base. Unmatched junction bases come to 18, with V trimmed by 5 bases and J by 2 bases. In the germline V gene, CDR1 corresponds to SNHLY and CDR2 to FYNNEI. Donors were healthy HIV-negative adults with no recently reported acute infections or vaccinations. Every donor was a Caucasian adult residing in Nashville, Tennessee, USA. Magnetic negative selection was used to enrich CD4+ T cells, after which naive cells were positively selected on CD45RA and the negative fraction became the memory subset. After blood collection by leukapheresis, PBMCs were isolated using Ficoll-Histopaque density gradient centrifugation and then cryopreserved in the vapor phase of liquid nitrogen. Analytical flow cytometry was used to check the purity and quantity of each magnetically sorted T cell population. From each sorted fraction, genomic DNA was isolated and quantified by UV absorbance on a Nanodrop 2000c.

This clone has a single count. Which antigen it targets is not known. No much larger clonotype is one base removed from it; base qualities were not supplied. Using the deep immunoSEQ assay, TCR CDR3 regions were amplified from genomic DNA by multiplex PCR. Genomic DNA extracted from each cell subset was distributed evenly over all wells of several immunoSEQ 96-well plates, and each plate served as one replicate. Each replicate PCR for sorted subsets received roughly 0.2 ug genomic DNA, equal to 30,000 or so T cell genomes. Purified libraries were measured with a Qubit 3.0 fluorometer, size-checked on a Bioanalyzer 2100, and measured again with the KAPA Library Quantification kit. Every immunoSEQ 96-well plate was sequenced on a separate single-read 150-cycle Illumina NextSeq 550 flow cell. The original pipeline was this. Because the immunoSEQ output included only junctional sequences and no quality scores, the filtering could not be the same as the filtering used for full-length reads. To assign V/J genes and CDR3, sequences were annotated against IMGT germline references using PyIR, a Python wrapper for IgBLAST v1.9. Reads with weak V/J assignments (E-value above 1e-6), missing CDR3, stop codons, out-of-frame junctions, or ambiguous translated residues were removed. V3J clonotypes were defined as sequences sharing the same inferred V gene, J gene, and CDR3 amino acid sequence. Percentage overlap between repertoires was calculated by dividing the number of shared unique clonotypes by the size of the smaller repertoire. RTK rarefaction, the Chao1 estimator, and Recon v2.1 estimates of unobserved clonotypes were used to assess repertoire richness. Generation probabilities were computed with OLGA for all TCRbeta clonotypes obtained by the gDNA method from a handful of donors. Entries here come from immuneACCESS through TCRdb and include only in-frame sequences with V and J called. Some clones fail to appear in such tables; in the studies checked, an unresolved V gene covers under half of the shortfall, and the cause of the remainder is unknown. That table is the source of V, J and clone size, and D and trimming were worked out from the DNA. This sample is represented by about 610,000 clones; around 97% of them were singletons. The top ten constitute roughly 0.05% of the sample.

The material sequenced was naive CD4+ T cells sorted from blood. The cell subset or site label corresponds to: CD45RA+ positively selected. The receptor was isolated from a woman aged 25 to 39 in good health. The chain is assembled from TRBV2 and TRBJ2-3; TRBD2 matches 11 bases in the middle. The DNA reads TGTGCCAGCAGTTACTACTCCCTCGTGGGACTAGCGGACAACACAGATACGCAGTATTTT. Translated, this is CASSYYSLVGLADNTDTQYF. The variable domain in full, with residues beyond the CDR3 obtained from the reference TRBV2 and TRBJ2-3 genes, is EPEVTQTPSHQVTQMGQEVILRCVPISNHLYFYWYRQILGQKVEFLVSFYNNEISEKSEIFDDQFSVERPDGSNFTLKIRSTKLEDSAMYFCASSYYSLVGLADNTDTQYFGPGTRLTVL.